This T cell receptor beta chain was profiled in a study of cytomegalovirus exposure and HLA in healthy donors. Overall study results and limits: Many donors carried some public TCRs, although rarity characterized most TCR sequences. In a later analysis, a genetic analysis reported fewer productive-TCR N-insertions in an Asian-associated ancestry cluster than the cohort average.

Every donor was a healthy person donating bone marrow. Donors likely had unrecorded immune exposures despite being nominally healthy when sampled. In the PCR, 60 Vbeta and 13 Jbeta primers were used. Method: immunoSEQ multiplex PCR; TCRdb's copy keeps in-frame clones and lacks some. The sample data list some 130,000 clones. Turning to this clone: Its antigen remains unknown.

Per the germline V gene, CDR1 is MDHEN and CDR2 is SYDVKM. Trimming shortened V by 5 bases and J by 3 bases, and 19 bases separated the two germline ends. The CDR3 is 17 amino acids. The TCR originated in a man aged 18-30 years in good health and CMV-seronegative. Sequenced material: PBMCs. This chain joins TRBV28 and TRBJ2-2; D is perhaps TRBD2 (5 bases). The CDR3 sequence: CASSAARGVNYTGELFF. CDR3 nucleotides: TGTGCCAGCAGTGCGGCCCGGGGTGTTAATTACACCGGGGAGCTGTTTTTT.